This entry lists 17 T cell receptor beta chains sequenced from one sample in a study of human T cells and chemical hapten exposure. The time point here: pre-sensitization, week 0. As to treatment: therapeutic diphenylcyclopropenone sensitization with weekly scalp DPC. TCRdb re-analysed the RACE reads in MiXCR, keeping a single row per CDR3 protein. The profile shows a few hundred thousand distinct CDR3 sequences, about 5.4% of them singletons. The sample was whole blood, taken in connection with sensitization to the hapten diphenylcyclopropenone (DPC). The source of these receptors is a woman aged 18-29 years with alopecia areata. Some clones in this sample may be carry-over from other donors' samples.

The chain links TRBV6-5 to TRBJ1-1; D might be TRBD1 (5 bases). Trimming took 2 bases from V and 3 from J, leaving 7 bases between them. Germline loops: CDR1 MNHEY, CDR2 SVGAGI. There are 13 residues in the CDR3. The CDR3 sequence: CASSYTGHTEAFF. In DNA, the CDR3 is TGTGCCAGCAGTTACACGGGGCACACTGAAGCTTTCTTT.

CDR3 sequence: CAIPLVGQETQYF. The CDR3 nucleotides read TGTGCCATCCCCCTCGTCGGACAAGAGACCCAGTACTTC. V is TRBV2 and J is TRBJ2-5; the D is unclear. V was trimmed by 10 bases and J by 2 bases, leaving 14 bases between them. The CDR3 consists of 13 residues. Germline values: CDR1 SNHLY, CDR2 FYNNEI.

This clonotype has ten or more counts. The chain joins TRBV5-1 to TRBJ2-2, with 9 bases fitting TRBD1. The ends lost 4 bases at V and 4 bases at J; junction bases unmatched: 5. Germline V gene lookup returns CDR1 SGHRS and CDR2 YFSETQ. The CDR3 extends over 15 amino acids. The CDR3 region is CASSTGTGSTGELFF. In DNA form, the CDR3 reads TGCGCCAGCAGCACCGGGACAGGGAGCACCGGGGAGCTGTTTTTT. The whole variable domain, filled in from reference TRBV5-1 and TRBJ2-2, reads KAGVTQTPRYLIKTRGQQVTLSCSPISGHRSVSWYQQTPGQGLQFLFEYFSETQRNKGNFPGRFSGRQFSNSRSEMNVSTLELGDSALYLCASSTGTGSTGELFFGEGSRLTVL.

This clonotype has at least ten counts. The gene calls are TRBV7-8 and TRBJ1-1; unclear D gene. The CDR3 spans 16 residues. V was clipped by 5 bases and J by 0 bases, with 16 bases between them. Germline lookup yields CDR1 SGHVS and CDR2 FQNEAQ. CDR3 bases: TGTGCCAGCAGCCCAGACCCTGTCTTCATGAACACTGAAGCTTTCTTT. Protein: CASSPDPVFMNTEAFF.

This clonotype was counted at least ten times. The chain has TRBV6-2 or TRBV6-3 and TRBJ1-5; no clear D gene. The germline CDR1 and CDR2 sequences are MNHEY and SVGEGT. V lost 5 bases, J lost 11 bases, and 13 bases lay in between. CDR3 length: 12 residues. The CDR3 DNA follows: TGTGCCAGCAGTCCCGATGACGGGGCCCAGCATTTT. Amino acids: CASSPDDGAQHF.

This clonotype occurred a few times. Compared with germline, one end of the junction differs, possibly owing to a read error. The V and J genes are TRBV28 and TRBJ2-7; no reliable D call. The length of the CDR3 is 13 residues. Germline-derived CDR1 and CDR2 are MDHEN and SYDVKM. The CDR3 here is CASSLAYTYEQYF. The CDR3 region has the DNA TGTGCCAGCAGTTTAGCATATACCTATGAGCAGTACTTC.

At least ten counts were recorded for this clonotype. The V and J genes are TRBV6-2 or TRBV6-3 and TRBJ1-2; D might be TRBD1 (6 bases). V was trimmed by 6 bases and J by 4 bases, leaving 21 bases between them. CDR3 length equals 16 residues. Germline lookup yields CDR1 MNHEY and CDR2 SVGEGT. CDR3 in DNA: TGTGCCAGCAGCCCGATCGGAGACAGGTTTGGCTATGGCTACACCTTC. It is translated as CASSPIGDRFGYGYTF.

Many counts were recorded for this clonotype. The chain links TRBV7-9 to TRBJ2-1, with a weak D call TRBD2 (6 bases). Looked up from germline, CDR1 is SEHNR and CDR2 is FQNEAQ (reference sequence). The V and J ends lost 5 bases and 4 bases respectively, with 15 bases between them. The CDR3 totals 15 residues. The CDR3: CASSIGLTIYNEQFF. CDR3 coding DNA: TGTGCCAGCAGCATCGGACTAACTATTTACAATGAGCAGTTCTTC. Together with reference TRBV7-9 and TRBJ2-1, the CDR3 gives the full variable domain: DTGVSQNPRHKITKRGQNVTFRCDPISEHNRLYWYRQTLGQGPEFLTYFQNEAQLEKSRLLSDRFSAERPKGSFSTLEIQRTEQGDSAMYLCASSIGLTIYNEQFFGPGTRLTVL.

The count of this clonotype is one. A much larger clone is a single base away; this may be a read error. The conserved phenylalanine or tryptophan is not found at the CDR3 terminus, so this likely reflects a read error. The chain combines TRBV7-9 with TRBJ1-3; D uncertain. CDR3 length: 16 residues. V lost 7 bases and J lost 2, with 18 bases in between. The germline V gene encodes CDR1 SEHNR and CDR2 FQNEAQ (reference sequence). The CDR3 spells CASILNPRAPGNTIYS. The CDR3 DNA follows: TGTGCCAGCATCCTCAACCCCCGGGCTCCTGGAAACACCATATATTCT.

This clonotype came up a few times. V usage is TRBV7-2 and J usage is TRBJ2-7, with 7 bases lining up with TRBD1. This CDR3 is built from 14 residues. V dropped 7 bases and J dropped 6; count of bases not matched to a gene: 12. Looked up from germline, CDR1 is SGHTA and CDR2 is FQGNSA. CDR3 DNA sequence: TGTGCCAGCAAACCCGACAGGGAATCCCCCGAGCAGTACTTC. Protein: CASKPDRESPEQYF.

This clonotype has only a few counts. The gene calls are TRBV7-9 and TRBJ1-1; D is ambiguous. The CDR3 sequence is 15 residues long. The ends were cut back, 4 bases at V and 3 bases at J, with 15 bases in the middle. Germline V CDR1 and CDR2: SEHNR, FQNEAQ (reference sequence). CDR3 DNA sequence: TGTGCCAGCAGCTCCTGGACCTATCGGGACACTGAAGCTTTCTTT. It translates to CASSSWTYRDTEAFF.

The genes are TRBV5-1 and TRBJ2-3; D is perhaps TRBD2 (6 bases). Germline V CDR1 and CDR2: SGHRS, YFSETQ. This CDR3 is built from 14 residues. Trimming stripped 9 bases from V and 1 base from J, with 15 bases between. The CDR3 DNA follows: TGCGCCACAGCAGTCGGCGGGGGCACAGATACGCAGTATTTT. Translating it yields CATAVGGGTDTQYF.

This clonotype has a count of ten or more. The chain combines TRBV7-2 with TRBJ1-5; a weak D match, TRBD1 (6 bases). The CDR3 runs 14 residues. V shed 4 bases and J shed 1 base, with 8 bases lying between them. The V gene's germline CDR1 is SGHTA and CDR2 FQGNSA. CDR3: CASSSGTSNQPQHF. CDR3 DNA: TGTGCCAGCAGCTCAGGGACAAGCAATCAGCCCCAGCATTTT. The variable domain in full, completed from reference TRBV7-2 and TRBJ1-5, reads GAGVSQSPSNKVTEKGKDVELRCDPISGHTALYWYRQSLGQGLEFLIYFQGNSAPDKSGLPSDRFSAERTGGSVSTLTIQRTQQEDSAVYLCASSSGTSNQPQHFGDGTRLSIL.

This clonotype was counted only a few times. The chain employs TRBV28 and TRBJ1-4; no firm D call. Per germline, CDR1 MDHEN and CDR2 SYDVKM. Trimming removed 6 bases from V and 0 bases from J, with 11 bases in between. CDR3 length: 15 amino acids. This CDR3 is CASSPMGSTNEKLFF. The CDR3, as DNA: TGTGCCAGCAGCCCCATGGGCTCAACTAATGAAAAACTGTTTTTT.

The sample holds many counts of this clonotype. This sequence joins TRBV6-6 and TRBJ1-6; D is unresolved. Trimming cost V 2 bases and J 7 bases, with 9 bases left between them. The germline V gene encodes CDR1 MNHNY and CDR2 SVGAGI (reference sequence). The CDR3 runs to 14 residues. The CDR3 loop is CASSYRGSNSPLHF. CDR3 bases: TGTGCCAGCAGTTACCGGGGTTCGAATTCACCCCTCCACTTT.

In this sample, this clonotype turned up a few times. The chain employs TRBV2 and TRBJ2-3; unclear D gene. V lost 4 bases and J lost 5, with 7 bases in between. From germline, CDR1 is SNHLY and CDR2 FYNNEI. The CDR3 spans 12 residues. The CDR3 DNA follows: TGTGCCAGCAGTGCCCACCGAGATACGCAGTATTTT. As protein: CASSAHRDTQYF.

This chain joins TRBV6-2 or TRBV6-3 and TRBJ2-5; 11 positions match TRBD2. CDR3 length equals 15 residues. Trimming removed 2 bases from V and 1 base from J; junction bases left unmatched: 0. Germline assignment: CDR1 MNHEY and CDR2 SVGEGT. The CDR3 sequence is CASSYLAGGQETQYF. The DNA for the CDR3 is TGTGCCAGCAGTTACCTAGCGGGGGGCCAAGAGACCCAGTACTTC.